The present T cell receptor (beta chain) was sequenced within a study of identical twins. Study-level points and caveats: Within monozygotic twins, out-of-frame TCR alpha sharing was underestimated by the models. Researchers reported weaker excess twin sharing in beta out-of-frame sequences. Researchers caution that invariant MAIT and iNKT cells could partly confound zero-insertion analyses.

Each CDR3 protein gets one entry after TCRdb re-called the 5' RACE reads with MiXCR. The sample shows 500,000 to 700,000 distinct CDR3 sequences, 7% to 7.5% of them seen only once. A remark on this clonotype: The antigen remains undetermined.

Trimming took 2 bases from V and 0 from J; bases not matched to a gene: 4. The CDR3 covers 15 residues. Germline-derived CDR1 and CDR2 are MNHEY and SMNVEV (reference sequence). The same sample was also used in a study of yellow fever vaccine responses in identical twins. From that paper: As reported, the vaccine T cell response of twins seemed partly convergent and partly personalized.

The material sequenced was PBMCs. The chain combines TRBV27 with TRBJ2-7; 7 positions agree with TRBD1. The receptor's source is a woman between 18 and 30 years old in good health. CDR3: CASSLDWDSSYEQYF. Written as DNA, the CDR3 is TGTGCCAGCAGTTTAGACTGGGACAGCTCCTACGAGCAGTACTTC.